This T cell receptor (beta chain) was found in a study of blood T cells in healthy people across ages (dated by TCRdb to 2014 to 2015). With regard to the full study: In model experiments, template switching captured about one uniquely barcoded TCR beta cDNA molecule for every two T cells. The study measured age-related changes in TCR beta repertoire diversity using deep sequencing normalized with unique cDNA molecular identifiers. Four age groups were formed from the donors: young (average approximately 16 years), middle-aged (approximately 40), aged (about 62) and long-lived (around 80). To avoid experimental bias, donors of different ages were randomly spread across the sequencing lanes. Two additional independent replicas of 1 million unique cDNA reads from the same blood draw were analyzed for two donors (one aged 18 to 30 and one aged 80 or older). Here is what the overall study found, with its caveats: Compared with the aged group, the long-lived group had more naive CD4+ T cells, fewer expanded clones and increased TCR diversity, suggesting age selection. Conclusive comparison of naive and antigen-experienced compartments was prevented by the profiling of bulk unsorted PBMCs. Because the CMV infection status of the donors was unknown, age-related changes in expanded clonotypes may potentially have been confounded. The percentage of naive T cells measured by flow cytometry correlated strongly with observed TCR beta diversity. Estimates of total diversity based on one million sequenced T cells were regarded as lower bounds and as underestimates. Observed TCR beta diversity per million T cells fell roughly linearly with age, and a significant reduction was already apparent by age about 43.

The approximately 40 donors, aged about 6 to 100 years, were systemically healthy Caucasian individuals from Russia. Approximately 9.7 milliliters of peripheral blood were drawn from each donor into EDTA-treated Vacutainer tubes. Ficoll-Paque density-gradient centrifugation was used to isolate PBMCs, with at least 7 million obtained per sample. Trizol reagent was used to extract total RNA from PBMCs, with at least 5.5 micrograms per sample. For every donor, flow cytometry on a PBMC aliquot measured the percentage of naive CD45RAhigh/CD27high T cells. The library was built by means of 5' RACE. Reads for this sample came from an Illumina HiSeq 2500. The second PCR ran for roughly 7 to 12 cycles and used a J-beta primer mix along with a sample-barcoded 5' primer. Each TCR beta cDNA molecule received a unique molecular identifier from a template-switch 5' adaptor carrying 12 random nucleotides. At least 2.5 million CDR3-containing paired-end reads were obtained from each sample. First-strand cDNA was synthesized from all RNA with the Mint cDNA synthesis kit, primed by a TRBC-specific oligonucleotide. All cDNA was treated with uracil-DNA glycosylase and then went through a first 18-cycle PCR with the universal primers M1SS and BC2_uni_R. Under the source paper's analysis protocol: Normalization of each sample was performed by random selection of 1 million high-quality reads, each carrying a distinct molecular identifier. Instead of being binned into consensus sequences, reads that shared molecular identifiers were thrown out. MiTCR, run with a Q25 quality threshold and the strictest error-elimination algorithm, handled CDR3 identification, clonotype clustering and error correction. A nonparametric unseen species model using Euler transformation provided a lower-bound estimate of total TCR beta diversity. The public reads were quality trimmed at Q25 with fastp and then assembled into clones with MiXCR by TCRdb, keeping productive beta chains. Rows are combined by CDR3 protein, so each entry shows the most common genes and DNA. Clone size and V and J calls follow TCRdb, not the original study. This sample holds over 1,200,000 distinct CDR3 sequences; approximately 59% were observed only once. Under 8.5% of the sample is in the top ten clones.

V trim: 6 bases; J trim: 4 bases; unmatched bases: 5. Sequences MDHEN (CDR1) and SYDVKM (CDR2) are obtained from the germline V gene. The CDR3 goes from the cysteine to the phenylalanine over 14 residues. Of the read, only the CDR3 DNA is kept; its 42 bases are in frame from base 1. On this clonotype: There is no known antigen for this receptor. The record has no base qualities; no much larger clone is one base away.

The TCR sequence derives from a man between 18 and 29 years old in good health. Recombination connected TRBV28 to TRBJ1-5, with 8 bases matching TRBD1. Sequencing used blood. CDR3 loop: CASRFQGANQPQHF. The sequence in DNA is TGTGCCAGCAGGTTTCAGGGGGCAAATCAGCCCCAGCATTTT.